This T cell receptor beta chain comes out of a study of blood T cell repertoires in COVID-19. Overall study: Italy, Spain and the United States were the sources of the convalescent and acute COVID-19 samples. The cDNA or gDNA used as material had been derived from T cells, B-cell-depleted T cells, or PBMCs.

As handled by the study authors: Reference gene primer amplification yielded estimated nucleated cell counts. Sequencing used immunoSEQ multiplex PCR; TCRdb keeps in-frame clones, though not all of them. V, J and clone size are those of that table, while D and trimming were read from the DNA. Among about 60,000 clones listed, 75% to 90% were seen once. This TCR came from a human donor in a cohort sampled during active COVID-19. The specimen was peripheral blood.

CDR3 amino acids: CASSQESLRLAGVSREQFF. In nucleotides, the CDR3 is TGCGCCAGCAGCCAAGAAAGTTTGAGACTAGCGGGAGTATCGCGTGAGCAGTTCTTC. V is TRBV4-1 and J is TRBJ2-1, with TRBD2 matching over 12 bases. In germline, CDR1 is MGHRA, CDR2 YSYEKL. This CDR3 contains 19 residues. V dropped 0 bases and J dropped 9; count of bases not matched to a gene: 15.